The entry below describes one T cell receptor beta chain. Its antigen is not known. These data belong to a study of blood T cells in healthy people across ages. General study results and limits: A strong correlation was found between TCR beta diversity and the percentage of naive T cells. Observed TCR beta diversity per million T cells went down as age went up. This fall followed a roughly linear course with age. For the donors, CMV status was unknown and possibly confounded expanded clonotype changes.

V shed 4 bases, J shed 2 bases, and the junction held 7 bases outside the gene matches. The CDR3 extends over 16 amino acids. Germline assignment: CDR1 SNHLY and CDR2 FYNNEI. Then a second PCR, running roughly 7 to 11 cycles, was carried out with a sample-barcoded 5' primer and a J-beta primer mix. Each single sample gave us at least 2.5 million CDR3-containing paired-end reads. TCRdb re-called the 5' RACE reads through MiXCR, storing one row per CDR3 protein. There are 1.5 million to 2 million distinct CDR3 sequences in the sample; about two fifths occur only once, and 20% to 25% lies in the top ten.

V gene TRBV2 combines with J gene TRBJ1-3; 8 nucleotides line up with TRBD1. This TCR was sampled from a human donor in good health. Sequencing was performed on blood. CDR3 loop: CASSAMTGVAGNTIYF. CDR3 sequence (DNA): TGTGCCAGCAGTGCGATGACAGGGGTGGCTGGAAACACCATATATTTT.